These 27 T cell receptor beta chains came from one sample sequenced in a study of human T cells and chemical hapten exposure. In TCRdb, the RACE reads were re-called with MiXCR into one record per CDR3 protein. The sample lists 190,000 or so distinct CDR3 sequences, just under 30% occurring once. Documented time point: pre-sensitization, week 0. The treatment here: therapeutic diphenylcyclopropenone sensitization with weekly scalp DPC. The input for sequencing was whole blood, taken in connection with sensitization to the hapten diphenylcyclopropenone (DPC). The receptors derive from a woman in her 30s with alopecia areata. Some clones in this sample may be carry-over from other donors' samples.

This clonotype has a handful of counts. The chain joins TRBV4-3 to TRBJ1-1; TRBD1 is a possible D gene (5 bases). The ends were cut back, 0 bases at V and 3 bases at J, with 8 bases in the middle. In germline, CDR1 is LGHNA, CDR2 YSLEER. CDR3 size: 14 residues. The CDR3 loop is CASSQDRDDTEAFF. CDR3 bases: TGCGCCAGCAGCCAAGACAGGGATGACACTGAAGCTTTCTTT.

This clonotype was recorded a few times. CDR3: CSVTTSGEQFF. CDR3 sequence (DNA): TGCAGCGTTACTACGAGTGGTGAGCAGTTCTTC. This rearrangement joins TRBV29-1 to TRBJ2-1; D gene unclear. Trimming pared 5 bases from V and 9 bases from J, leaving 11 bases between. Germline V CDR1 and CDR2: SQVTM, ANQGSEA. The CDR3 is made up of 11 amino acids.

V is TRBV25-1 and J is TRBJ2-2; D not resolved. Trimming removed 5 bases at V and 5 bases at J, with 9 bases between. In germline, CDR1 is MGHDK, CDR2 SYGVNS. The CDR3 has 13 residues. CDR3 in DNA: TGTGCCAGCAGTTTACGAGAAACCGGGGAGCTGTTTTTT. It encodes CASSLRETGELFF.

This clonotype was counted a few times. One end of the junction varies from germline; a read error may be responsible. The chain has TRBV29-1 and TRBJ2-7, with D possibly being TRBD1 (6 bases). This CDR3 has 11 residues. The germline V gene encodes CDR1 SQVTM and CDR2 ANQGSEA. This CDR3 is CSVRSDSHYFF. The CDR3 DNA reads as TGCAGCGTCCGGTCGGACAGTCATTACTTCTTC.

This clonotype was seen a few times. V and J are TRBV10-3 and TRBJ1-2, with a weak D call TRBD1 (5 bases). The V end lost 0 bases, the J end lost 7 bases, and 12 bases lay between the germline ends. The CDR3 has 14 residues. The V gene's germline CDR1 is ENHRY and CDR2 SYGVKD. CDR3 protein: CAISESLDTSGYTF. The CDR3 coding sequence is TGTGCCATCAGTGAGTCGCTGGACACCTCTGGCTACACCTTC.

This clonotype was found a few times. This rearrangement joins TRBV11-2 to TRBJ2-1, with 8 bases identical to TRBD2. CDR3 length: 17 amino acids. Per the germline V gene, CDR1 is SGHAT and CDR2 is FQNNGV. The V and J ends lost 0 bases and 4 bases, in that order; junction bases with no gene match: 8. The CDR3 DNA is TGTGCCAGCAGCTTAGATCGGGCGACTAGCGTTTACAATGAGCAGTTCTTC. It specifies CASSLDRATSVYNEQFF.

In its sample, this clonotype was seen a few times. The V and J genes are TRBV6-6 and TRBJ1-6; 10 bases are shared with TRBD1. Germline-derived CDR1 and CDR2 are MNHNY and SVGAGI (reference sequence). The CDR3 spans 13 residues. The trim removed 6 bases at V and 7 bases at J, leaving 0 bases unmatched. CDR3 sequence (DNA): TGTGCCAGCAGGGGACAGGGGAATTCACCCCTCCACTTT. This encodes CASRGQGNSPLHF.

V gene TRBV7-2 combines with J gene TRBJ2-6; perhaps TRBD2 as D (6 bases). V lost 5 bases and J 1 base, leaving 9 bases between the germline ends. There are 15 residues in the CDR3. CDR1 is SGHTA, CDR2 FQGNSA, per germline. The chain's CDR3 is CASSPRGSGANVLTF. Written as DNA, the CDR3 is TGTGCCAGCAGCCCCCGGGGGTCTGGGGCCAACGTCCTGACTTTC. The full variable domain, rest sourced from reference TRBV7-2 and TRBJ2-6, is GAGVSQSPSNKVTEKGKDVELRCDPISGHTALYWYRQSLGQGLEFLIYFQGNSAPDKSGLPSDRFSAERTGGSVSTLTIQRTQQEDSAVYLCASSPRGSGANVLTFGAGSRLTVL.

The rearrangement links TRBV27 to TRBJ2-7; D call uncertain. Looked up from germline, CDR1 is MNHEY and CDR2 is SMNVEV (reference sequence). This CDR3 comprises 14 residues. V lost 2 bases and J lost 4, with 12 bases in between. The CDR3 loop is CASSLGLSYYEQYF. The DNA for the CDR3 is TGTGCCAGCAGTTTAGGTCTATCGTATTACGAGCAGTACTTC.

V is TRBV5-1 and J is TRBJ2-7; perhaps TRBD2 as D (5 bases). The CDR3 is made up of 15 amino acids. CDR1 and CDR2 from the germline V gene are SGHRS and YFSETQ. The V end was cut by 4 bases, the J end by 0 bases, with 14 bases between. The CDR3 spells CASSLGLHSSYEQYF. Written as DNA, the CDR3 is TGCGCCAGCAGCCTCGGACTCCACAGCTCCTACGAGCAGTACTTC.

This clonotype was counted only a few times. The rearrangement uses TRBV6-2 or TRBV6-3 and TRBJ2-2, with D maybe TRBD1 (5 bases). Germline CDR1 reads MNHEY; CDR2 reads SVGEGT. The CDR3 spans 13 residues. V lost 11 bases and J 4 bases, leaving 14 bases between the germline ends. CDR3 coding DNA: TGTGCCTCAATAGGGGTTCTCACCGGGGAGCTGTTTTTT. It specifies CASIGVLTGELFF.

This clonotype has more than one count but fewer than ten. J is TRBJ2-7 and V is TRBV5-1; 8 bases match TRBD1. The CDR3 runs 14 residues. The germline V gene encodes CDR1 SGHRS and CDR2 YFSETQ. J was trimmed by 6 bases and V by 4 bases; bases with no gene match: 9. Here the CDR3 reads CASSRGQGLGEQYF. DNA of the CDR3: TGCGCCAGCAGCCGAGGACAGGGCCTCGGCGAGCAGTACTTC.

This clonotype turned up a few times. This chain connects TRBV20-1 to TRBJ2-7, with D possibly being TRBD1 or TRBD2 (5 bases each). The CDR3 sequence is 14 residues long. CDR1 and CDR2 from the germline V gene are DFQATT and SNEGSKA (reference sequence). Trimming took off 6 bases at V and 3 bases at J, with 18 bases between the two ends. Written as DNA, the CDR3 is TGCAGTGCCGGAACCGGGACCCCCGTCTACGAGCAGTACTTC. It encodes CSAGTGTPVYEQYF.

This clonotype was found many times. The V call is TRBV20-1, the J call TRBJ1-1; maybe TRBD1 (6 bases). Per the germline V gene, CDR1 is DFQATT and CDR2 is SNEGSKA (reference sequence). The ends were cut back, 3 bases at V and 0 bases at J, with 14 bases in the middle. CDR3 length equals 15 residues. CDR3 sequence reads: CSARPLGQLNTEAFF. The DNA for the CDR3 is TGCAGTGCTAGGCCATTAGGACAGTTGAACACTGAAGCTTTCTTT.

The rearrangement joins TRBV5-6 to TRBJ2-7; 15 bases match TRBD2. With V trimmed by 2 bases and J by 8 bases, 2 bases remained unmatched. There are 14 residues in the CDR3. Per germline, CDR1 SGHDT and CDR2 YYEEEE. CDR3: CASSFGLAGGQQYF. The CDR3 bases are TGTGCCAGCAGCTTCGGACTAGCGGGAGGGCAGCAGTACTTC. Full variable domain (rest looked up from reference TRBV5-6 and TRBJ2-7): DAGVTQSPTHLIKTRGQQVTLRCSPKSGHDTVSWYQQALGQGPQFIFQYYEEEERQRGNFPDRFSGHQFPNYSSELNVNALLLGDSALYLCASSFGLAGGQQYFGPGTRLTVT.

This clonotype has just a few counts. V is TRBV14 and J is TRBJ2-3; no reliable D call. Germline V gene sequence: CDR1 SGHDN, CDR2 FVKESK. The CDR3 loop spans 16 amino acids. Trimming removed 3 bases from V and 4 bases from J, with 17 bases in between. DNA of the CDR3: TGTGCCAGCAGCCAGGATCAGCACCCCGGTTCAGATACGCAGTATTTT. Translated, it gives CASSQDQHPGSDTQYF.

The chain joins TRBV2 to TRBJ1-1; the D is unclear. V lost 7 bases and J 2 bases, leaving 8 bases between the germline ends. Germline CDR1 reads SNHLY; CDR2 reads FYNNEI. This CDR3 spans 12 amino acids. This CDR3 reads CASKGPNTEAFF. CDR3 DNA: TGTGCCAGCAAAGGGCCCAACACTGAAGCTTTCTTT.

The sample holds a few counts of this clonotype. The rearrangement links TRBV2 to TRBJ1-1; D is ambiguous. Germline V CDR1 and CDR2: SNHLY, FYNNEI. V gave up 6 bases and J gave up 1 base, with 12 bases separating them. This CDR3 is built from 14 residues. The CDR3: CASSFRGTNTEAFF. CDR3 in DNA: TGTGCCAGCAGCTTCCGAGGCACGAACACTGAAGCTTTCTTT.

This sequence joins TRBV20-1 and TRBJ2-7; D gene unclear. From germline, CDR1 is DFQATT and CDR2 SNEGSKA (reference sequence). This CDR3 comprises 13 residues. The germline V and J ends were trimmed by 2 bases and 0 bases, with 8 bases remaining between them. The CDR3 loop is CSARHALSYEQYF. CDR3 coding DNA: TGCAGTGCTAGACACGCCCTCTCCTACGAGCAGTACTTC.

This clonotype was picked up a small number of times. The chain employs TRBV7-6 and TRBJ2-7, with 12 bases lining up with TRBD2. Looked up from germline, CDR1 is SGHVS and CDR2 is FNYEAQ. V lost 5 bases, J lost 1 base, and 3 bases stayed unmatched. CDR3 size: 15 residues. The CDR3 region is CASSPGLAGSYEQYF. The CDR3 DNA reads TGTGCCAGCAGCCCCGGACTAGCGGGGTCCTACGAGCAGTACTTC.

The rearrangement uses TRBV4-3 and TRBJ1-2; the D gene is possibly TRBD1 (6 bases). This CDR3 region has 15 residues. CDR1 is LGHNA and CDR2 is YSLEER in the germline V gene. V dropped 0 bases and J dropped 2 bases, with 10 bases sitting between them. CDR3 residues: CASSQESRGNYGYTF. The CDR3 DNA sequence: TGCGCCAGCAGCCAAGAATCCAGGGGCAACTATGGCTACACCTTC.

This CDR3 reads CASGGEGNRRETQYF. The CDR3 DNA is TGTGCCAGCGGGGGTGAAGGTAACAGGCGAGAGACCCAGTACTTC. The rearrangement uses TRBV2 and TRBJ2-5, with D tentatively TRBD1 or TRBD2 (5 bases each). This CDR3 is 15 amino acids long. Looked up from germline, CDR1 is SNHLY and CDR2 is FYNNEI. V was cut by 8 bases and J by 4 bases, with 20 bases left in between.

The chain couples TRBV15 to TRBJ1-1; 7 nucleotides align to TRBD1. Germline CDR1 and CDR2: LNHNV and YYDKDF (reference sequence). With 2 bases clipped from V and 0 bases from J, the junction kept 15 bases outside the gene matches. The CDR3 has 19 residues. CDR3 nucleotide sequence: TGTGCCACCAGCAGACCTATCCGACAGGGTGGGGCCATGAACACTGAAGCTTTCTTT. Its protein product is CATSRPIRQGGAMNTEAFF.

The rearrangement uses TRBV7-9 and TRBJ2-2, with a tentative D call TRBD2 (5 bases). This CDR3 has 14 amino acids. CDR1 and CDR2 (germline): SEHNR, FQNEAQ (reference sequence). Trimming took 2 bases from V and 6 from J, leaving 10 bases between them. The CDR3 protein is CASSLSRVSGELFF. The CDR3 nucleotides are TGTGCCAGCAGCTTATCGCGGGTGTCCGGGGAGCTGTTTTTT.

This clonotype was observed a few times. The genes are TRBV7-9 and TRBJ2-3, with D maybe TRBD1 (6 bases). The CDR3 has 13 amino acids. Germline V gives CDR1 SEHNR, CDR2 FQNEAQ (reference sequence). V lost 5 bases, J lost 6 bases, and 12 bases lay in between. The CDR3 nucleotides read TGTGCCAGCAGCCTCAGGGGAGAGGATACGCAGTATTTT. Protein: CASSLRGEDTQYF. Looking up the rest from reference TRBV7-9 and TRBJ2-3 gives the full variable domain: DTGVSQNPRHKITKRGQNVTFRCDPISEHNRLYWYRQTLGQGPEFLTYFQNEAQLEKSRLLSDRFSAERPKGSFSTLEIQRTEQGDSAMYLCASSLRGEDTQYFGPGTRLTVL.

The chain uses TRBV28 and TRBJ2-3; no clear D. This CDR3 is 15 amino acids long. Germline-derived CDR1 and CDR2 are MDHEN and SYDVKM. The V end lost 3 bases, the J end lost 0 bases, and 10 bases lay between the germline ends. CDR3 nucleotides: TGTGCCAGCAGTTTGGGCAGGCCCAGCACAGATACGCAGTATTTT. Its translation: CASSLGRPSTDTQYF. Based on the CDR3 plus reference TRBV28 and TRBJ2-3, the full variable domain is DVKVTQSSRYLVKRTGEKVFLECVQDMDHENMFWYRQDPGLGLRLIYFSYDVKMKEKGDIPEGYSVSREKKERFSLILESASTNQTSMYLCASSLGRPSTDTQYFGPGTRLTVL.

In this sample, this clonotype turned up once. The genes are TRBV6-5 and TRBJ1-1; TRBD1 is a possible D gene (6 bases). Per germline, CDR1 MNHEY and CDR2 SVGAGI. Trimming left V 6 bases short and J 11 bases short, with 19 bases between. The CDR3 is made up of 13 amino acids. The CDR3 bases are TGTGCCAGCAGGCCCCGAACGGGGGGGCGGGCTTTCTTT. Its protein is CASRPRTGGRAFF.